The entry below describes one TCR beta chain. CDR1 and CDR2 (germline): KGHSH, LQKENI. The CDR3 is 15 residues long. Trimming shortened V by 1 base and J by 0 bases, and 8 bases separated the two germline ends. The data belong to a study of regulatory dendritic cells for organ transplantation. Some clones are missing from TCRdb's copy, which holds only in-frame ones; the method was immunoSEQ multiplex PCR. The repertoire holds 20,000 to 25,000 clones, with 74% as singletons. The source of this sequence is a human donor in good health. The specimen sequenced was memory CD4+ T cells from blood. Documented subset: CD45RO+ memory T cells. V usage is TRBV18 and J usage is TRBJ2-3; D is ambiguous. The CDR3 nucleotides read TGTGCCAGCTCACCACAAAGCGAAAGCACAGATACGCAGTATTTT. This translates into CASSPQSESTDTQYF.